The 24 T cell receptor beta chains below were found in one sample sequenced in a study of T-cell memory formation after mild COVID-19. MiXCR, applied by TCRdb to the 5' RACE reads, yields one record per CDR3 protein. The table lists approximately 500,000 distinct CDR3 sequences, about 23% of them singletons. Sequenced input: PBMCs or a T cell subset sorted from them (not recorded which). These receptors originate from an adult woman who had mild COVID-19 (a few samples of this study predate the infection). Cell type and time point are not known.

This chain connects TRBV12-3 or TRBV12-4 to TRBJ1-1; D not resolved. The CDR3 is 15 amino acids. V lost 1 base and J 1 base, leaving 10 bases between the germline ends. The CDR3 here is CASSLVTFGNTEAFF. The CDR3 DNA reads TGTGCCAGCAGTTTAGTTACGTTTGGGAACACTGAAGCTTTCTTT.

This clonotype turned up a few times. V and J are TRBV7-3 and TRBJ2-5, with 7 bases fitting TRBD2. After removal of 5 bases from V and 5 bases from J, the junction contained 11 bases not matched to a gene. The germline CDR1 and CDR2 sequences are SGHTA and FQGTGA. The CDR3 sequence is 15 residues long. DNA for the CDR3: TGTGCCAGCAGCCGTGCCAGCGGGACGGGGGAGACCCAGTACTTC. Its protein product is CASSRASGTGETQYF. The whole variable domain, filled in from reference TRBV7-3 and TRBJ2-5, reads GAGVSQTPSNKVTEKGKYVELRCDPISGHTALYWYRQSLGQGPEFLIYFQGTGAADDSGLPNDRFFAVRPEGSVSTLKIQRTERGDSAVYLCASSRASGTGETQYFGPGTRLLVL.

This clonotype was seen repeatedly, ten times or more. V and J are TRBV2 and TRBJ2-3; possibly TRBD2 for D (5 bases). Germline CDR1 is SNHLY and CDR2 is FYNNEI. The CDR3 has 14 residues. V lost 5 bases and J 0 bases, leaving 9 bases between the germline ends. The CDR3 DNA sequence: TGTGCCAGCAGTTGGACGGGGAGCACAGATACGCAGTATTTT. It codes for CASSWTGSTDTQYF. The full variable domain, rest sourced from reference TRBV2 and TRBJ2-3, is EPEVTQTPSHQVTQMGQEVILRCVPISNHLYFYWYRQILGQKVEFLVSFYNNEISEKSEIFDDQFSVERPDGSNFTLKIRSTKLEDSAMYFCASSWTGSTDTQYFGPGTRLTVL.

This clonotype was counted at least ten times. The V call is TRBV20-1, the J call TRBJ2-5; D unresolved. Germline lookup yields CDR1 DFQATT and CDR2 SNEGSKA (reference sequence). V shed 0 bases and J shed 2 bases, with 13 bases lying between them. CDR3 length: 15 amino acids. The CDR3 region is CSARDRVLGQETQYF. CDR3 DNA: TGCAGTGCTAGAGATAGGGTATTGGGGCAAGAGACCCAGTACTTC.

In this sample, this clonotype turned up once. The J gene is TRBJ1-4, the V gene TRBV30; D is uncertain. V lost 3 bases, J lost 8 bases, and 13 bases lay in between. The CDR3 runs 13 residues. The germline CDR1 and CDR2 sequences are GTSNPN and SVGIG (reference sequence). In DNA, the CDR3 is TGTGCCTGGAGCGTAAGGGTTGGGGAAAAACTGTTTTTT. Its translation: CAWSVRVGEKLFF.

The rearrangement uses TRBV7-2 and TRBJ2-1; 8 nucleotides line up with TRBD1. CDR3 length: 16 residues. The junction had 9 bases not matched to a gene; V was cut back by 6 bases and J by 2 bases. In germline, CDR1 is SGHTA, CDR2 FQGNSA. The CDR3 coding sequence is TGTGCCAGCAGTTCACCGGACAGGGCCCCCTACAATGAGCAGTTCTTC. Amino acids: CASSSPDRAPYNEQFF.

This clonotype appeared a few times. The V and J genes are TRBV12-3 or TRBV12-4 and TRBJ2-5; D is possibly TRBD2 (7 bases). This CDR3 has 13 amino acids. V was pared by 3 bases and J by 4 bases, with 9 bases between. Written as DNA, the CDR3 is TGTGCCAGCAGTTTTCGGGGGGCAGAGACCCAGTACTTC. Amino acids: CASSFRGAETQYF.

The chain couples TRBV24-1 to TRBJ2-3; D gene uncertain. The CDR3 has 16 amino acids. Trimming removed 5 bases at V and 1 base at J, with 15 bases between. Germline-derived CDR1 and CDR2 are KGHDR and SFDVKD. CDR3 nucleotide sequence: TGTGCCACCAGTGGGGCTGGAGACCTGGGCACAGATACGCAGTATTTT. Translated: CATSGAGDLGTDTQYF.

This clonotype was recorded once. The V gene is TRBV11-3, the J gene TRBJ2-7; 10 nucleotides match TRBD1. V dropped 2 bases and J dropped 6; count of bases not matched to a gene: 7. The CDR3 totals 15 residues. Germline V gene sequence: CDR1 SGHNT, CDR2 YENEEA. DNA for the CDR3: TGTGCCAGCAGCTTACCCGGGACAGGGGCTCCCGAGCAGTACTTC. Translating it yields CASSLPGTGAPEQYF.

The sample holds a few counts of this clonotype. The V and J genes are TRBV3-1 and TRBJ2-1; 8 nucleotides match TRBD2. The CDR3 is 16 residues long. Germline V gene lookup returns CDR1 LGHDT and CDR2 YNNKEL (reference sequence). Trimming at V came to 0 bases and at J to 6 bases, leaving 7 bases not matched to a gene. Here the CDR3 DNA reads TGTGCCAGCAGCCAAGATGACAGCGGGAGAGCCAATGAGCAGTTCTTC. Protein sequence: CASSQDDSGRANEQFF.

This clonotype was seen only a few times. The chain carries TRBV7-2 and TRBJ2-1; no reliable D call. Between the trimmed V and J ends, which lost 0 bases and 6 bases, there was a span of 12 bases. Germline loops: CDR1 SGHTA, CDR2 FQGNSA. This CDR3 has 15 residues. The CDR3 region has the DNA TGTGCCAGCAGCTTAGCGCAAGGGCGAACCAATGAGCAGTTCTTC. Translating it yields CASSLAQGRTNEQFF.

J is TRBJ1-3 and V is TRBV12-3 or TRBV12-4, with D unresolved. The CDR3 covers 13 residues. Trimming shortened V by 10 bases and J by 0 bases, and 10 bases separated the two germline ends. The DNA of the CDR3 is TGTGCCACCCTAAAGGGCTCTGGAAACACCATATATTTT. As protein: CATLKGSGNTIYF.

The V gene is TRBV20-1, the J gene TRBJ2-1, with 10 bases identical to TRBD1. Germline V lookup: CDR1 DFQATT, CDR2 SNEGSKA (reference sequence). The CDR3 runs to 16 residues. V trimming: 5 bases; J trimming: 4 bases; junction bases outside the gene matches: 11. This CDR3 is CSAARRTGGGYNEQFF. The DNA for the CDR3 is TGCAGTGCTGCCAGGAGGACAGGGGGAGGTTACAATGAGCAGTTCTTC.

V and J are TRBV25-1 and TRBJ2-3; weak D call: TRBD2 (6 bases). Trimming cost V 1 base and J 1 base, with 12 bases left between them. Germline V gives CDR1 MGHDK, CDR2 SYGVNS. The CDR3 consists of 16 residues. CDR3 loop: CASSELIGGGTDTQYF. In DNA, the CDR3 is TGTGCCAGCAGTGAATTAATAGGAGGGGGCACAGATACGCAGTATTTT.

The CDR3 DNA reads as TGTGCCAGTAGTATTGCCCCACGACTAGCGGGAGTCGCCGGGACCCAGTACTTC. It codes for CASSIAPRLAGVAGTQYF. The rearrangement links TRBV19 to TRBJ2-5, with 12 bases lining up with TRBD2. From germline, CDR1 is LNHDA and CDR2 SQIVND (reference sequence). V lost 3 bases to trimming and J lost 7 bases; unmatched junction nucleotides: 15. This CDR3 is built from 18 residues. Drawing the rest from reference TRBV19 and TRBJ2-5, the complete variable domain is DGGITQSPKYLFRKEGQNVTLSCEQNLNHDAMYWYRQDPGQGLRLIYYSQIVNDFQKGDIAEGYSVSREKKESFPLTVTSAQKNPTAFYLCASSIAPRLAGVAGTQYFGPGTRLLVL.

CDR3 in amino acids: CASSQDRTGGQPQHF. The DNA of the CDR3 is TGTGCCAGCAGCCAAGATAGGACAGGCGGGCAGCCCCAGCATTTT. V is TRBV4-2 and J is TRBJ1-5, with TRBD1 matching 7 bases. The CDR3 sequence is 15 residues long. Germline assignment: CDR1 LGHNA and CDR2 YNFKEQ. V shed 0 bases and J 7 bases; nucleotides not matched to a gene: 6.

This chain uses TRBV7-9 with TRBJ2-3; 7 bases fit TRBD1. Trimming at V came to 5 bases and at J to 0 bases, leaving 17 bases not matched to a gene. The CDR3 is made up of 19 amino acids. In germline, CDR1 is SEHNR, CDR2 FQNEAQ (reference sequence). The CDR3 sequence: CASSRYGIFGTVSTDTQYF. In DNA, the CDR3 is TGTGCCAGCAGCCGGTACGGAATCTTCGGGACAGTTAGCACAGATACGCAGTATTTT.

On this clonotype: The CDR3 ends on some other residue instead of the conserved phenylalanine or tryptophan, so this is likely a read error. The CDR3 nucleotides are TGTGCCAGCAGCGAAATAGCGGGGGGGAGGGGCAATGAGCAGTTCTCT. Translation gives CASSEIAGGRGNEQFS. The gene calls are TRBV4-2 and TRBJ2-1, with 11 bases matching TRBD2. After removal of 5 bases from V and 6 bases from J, the junction contained 9 bases not matched to a gene. CDR1 and CDR2 (germline): LGHNA, YNFKEQ. The CDR3 totals 16 residues.

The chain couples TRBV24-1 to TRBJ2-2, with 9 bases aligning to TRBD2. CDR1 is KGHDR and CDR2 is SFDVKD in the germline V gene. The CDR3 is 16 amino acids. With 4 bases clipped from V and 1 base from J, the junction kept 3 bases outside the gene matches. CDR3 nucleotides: TGTGCCACCAGTGACACTAGCGGGCGGAACACCGGGGAGCTGTTTTTT. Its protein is CATSDTSGRNTGELFF.

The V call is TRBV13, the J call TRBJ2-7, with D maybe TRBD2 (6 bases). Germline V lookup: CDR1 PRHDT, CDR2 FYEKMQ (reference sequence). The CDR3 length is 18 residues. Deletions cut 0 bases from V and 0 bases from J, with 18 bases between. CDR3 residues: CASSLGWGSGAYSYEQYF. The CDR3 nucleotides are TGTGCCAGCAGCTTAGGGTGGGGGTCGGGAGCATACTCCTACGAGCAGTACTTC. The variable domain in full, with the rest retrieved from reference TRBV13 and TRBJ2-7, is AAGVIQSPRHLIKEKRETATLKCYPIPRHDTVYWYQQGPGQDPQFLISFYEKMQSDKGSIPDRFSAQQFSDYHSELNMSSLELGDSALYFCASSLGWGSGAYSYEQYFGPGTRLTVT.

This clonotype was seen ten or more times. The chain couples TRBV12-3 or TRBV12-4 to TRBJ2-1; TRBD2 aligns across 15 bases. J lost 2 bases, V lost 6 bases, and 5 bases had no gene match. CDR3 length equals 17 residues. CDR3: CASSGLAGGITYNEQFF. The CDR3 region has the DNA TGTGCCAGCAGCGGACTAGCGGGGGGGATCACCTACAATGAGCAGTTCTTC.

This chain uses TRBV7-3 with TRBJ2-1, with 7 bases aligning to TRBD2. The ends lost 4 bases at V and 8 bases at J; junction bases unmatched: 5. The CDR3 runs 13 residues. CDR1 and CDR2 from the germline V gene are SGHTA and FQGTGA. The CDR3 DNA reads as TGTGCCAGCAGCTCCCGACTAGCTGATGAGCAGTTCTTC. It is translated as CASSSRLADEQFF.

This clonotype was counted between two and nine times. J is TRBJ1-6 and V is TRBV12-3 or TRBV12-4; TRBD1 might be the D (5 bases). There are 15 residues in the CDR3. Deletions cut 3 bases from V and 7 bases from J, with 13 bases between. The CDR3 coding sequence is TGTGCCAGCAGTTTTGGCCGGAGGGGCAATTCACCCCTCCACTTT. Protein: CASSFGRRGNSPLHF.

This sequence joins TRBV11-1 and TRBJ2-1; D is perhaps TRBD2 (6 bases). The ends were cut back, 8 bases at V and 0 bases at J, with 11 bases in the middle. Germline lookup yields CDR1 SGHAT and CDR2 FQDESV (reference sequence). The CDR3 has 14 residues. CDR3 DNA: TGTGCCAGCCGCGGGGCAGGCTCCTACAATGAGCAGTTCTTC. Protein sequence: CASRGAGSYNEQFF.